The 21 T cell receptor beta chains in this list originate from one sample, sequenced in a study of T cell changes during pregnancy in multiple sclerosis. Clones were sequenced by immunoSEQ multiplex PCR, and TCRdb holds only the in-frame ones, with some missing. Among 100,000 to 150,000 clones listed, 90% to 95% were seen once. Sample: peripheral blood, taken before pregnancy. These receptors were taken from a female donor with multiple sclerosis, enrolled in a pregnancy study.

The chain has TRBV27 and TRBJ2-1; 11 nucleotides agree with TRBD2. After removal of 6 bases from V and 4 bases from J, the junction contained 5 bases not matched to a gene. This CDR3 region has 15 residues. The germline gives CDR1 MNHEY, CDR2 SMNVEV (reference sequence). The CDR3 bases are TGTGCCAGCAGGGGGGGACTAGCGGCTTACAATGAGCAGTTCTTC. Translation: CASRGGLAAYNEQFF.

This rearrangement joins TRBV2 to TRBJ2-7; D uncertain. V was shortened by 2 bases and J by 0 bases, with 14 bases between the two germline ends. The CDR3 has 16 residues. Per germline, CDR1 SNHLY and CDR2 FYNNEI. The CDR3 region is CASSERQRQSSYEQYF. The CDR3 DNA sequence: TGTGCCAGCAGTGAAAGGCAGCGCCAAAGCTCCTACGAGCAGTACTTC.

This sequence joins TRBV9 and TRBJ1-4; D unresolved. The CDR3 is made up of 15 amino acids. V shed 0 bases and J shed 8 bases, with 14 bases lying between them. The germline V gene encodes CDR1 SGDLS and CDR2 YYNGEE. The chain's CDR3 is CASSVDGRPREKLFF. In DNA, the CDR3 is TGTGCCAGCAGCGTAGACGGGAGACCGAGGGAAAAACTGTTTTTT.

This chain links TRBV19 with TRBJ1-1, with 7 nucleotides matching TRBD1. V lost 7 bases, J lost 5 bases, and 10 bases stayed unmatched. CDR1 and CDR2 from the germline V gene are LNHDA and SQIVND (reference sequence). This CDR3 contains 14 residues. For the CDR3, the DNA is TGTGCCAGTACCTCATTCGGGACAGATACTGAAGCTTTCTTT. The encoded protein is CASTSFGTDTEAFF.

The rearrangement joins TRBV28 to TRBJ1-1, with TRBD1 matching over 8 bases. After removal of 5 bases from V and 3 bases from J, the junction contained 11 bases not matched to a gene. Germline assignment: CDR1 MDHEN and CDR2 SYDVKM. The CDR3 runs 16 residues. In DNA, the CDR3 is TGTGCCAGCAGTGGGGCAGGGGGCCTGTCGTACACTGAAGCTTTCTTT. Its translation: CASSGAGGLSYTEAFF.

The rearrangement links TRBV29-1 to TRBJ1-3; a weak D match, TRBD1 (6 bases). Between the trimmed V and J ends, which lost 7 bases and 0 bases, there was a span of 16 bases. Germline-derived CDR1 and CDR2 are SQVTM and ANQGSEA. The CDR3 length is 15 residues. The CDR3 DNA reads TGCAGCGCTCGGACAGCATCGACCTCTGGAAACACCATATATTTT. Encoded protein: CSARTASTSGNTIYF.

The chain links TRBV9 to TRBJ1-4, with 9 bases matching TRBD1. Looked up from germline, CDR1 is SGDLS and CDR2 is YYNGEE. Trimming cost V 3 bases and J 8 bases; bases outside gene matches: 8. There are 15 residues in the CDR3. CDR3 sequence (DNA): TGTGCCAGCAGCGGGACCGGGACAGGGAAGGAAAAACTGTTTTTT. Amino acids: CASSGTGTGKEKLFF.

V gene TRBV7-3 combines with J gene TRBJ2-1, with 7 bases lining up with TRBD2. Germline V gives CDR1 SGHTA, CDR2 FQGTGA. The trim removed 6 bases at V and 6 bases at J, leaving 11 bases unmatched. This CDR3 is built from 15 residues. CDR3 region: CASSSASSGRNEQFF. The CDR3 nucleotides are TGTGCCAGCAGTTCTGCATCTAGCGGACGCAATGAGCAGTTCTTC.

V and J are TRBV6-1 and TRBJ1-1; D ambiguous. V was pared by 3 bases and J by 4 bases, with 18 bases between. The CDR3 has 16 residues. Germline V gene sequence: CDR1 MNHNS, CDR2 SASEGT. CDR3 sequence (DNA): TGTGCCAGCAGTGAGTTCGGAGGGCTCTTGCTCACTGAAGCTTTCTTT. Amino acids: CASSEFGGLLLTEAFF.

This chain links TRBV7-3 with TRBJ1-4; D is unclear. The CDR3 is 14 residues long. Trimming removed 1 base from V and 4 bases from J, with 7 bases in between. CDR1 SGHTA and CDR2 FQGTGA come from the germline V gene. The CDR3 nucleotides read TGTGCCAGCAGCTTAAGGTCAGGTAATGAAAAACTGTTTTTT. This translates into CASSLRSGNEKLFF.

This clone was seen once. V and J are TRBV9 and TRBJ1-1; TRBD1 matches 10 bases. From germline, CDR1 is SGDLS and CDR2 YYNGEE. Trimming at V came to 2 bases and at J to 4 bases, leaving 8 bases not matched to a gene. The CDR3 spans 16 residues. The CDR3 coding sequence is TGTGCCAGCAGCGTGGGTGGGACAGGGGAGGGCACTGAAGCTTTCTTT. Translation gives CASSVGGTGEGTEAFF.

The chain is built from TRBV5-3 and TRBJ2-5; TRBD2 agrees at 12 bases. Being an ORF, TRBV5-3 has a function that is uncertain. This CDR3 spans 16 amino acids. After removal of 4 bases from V and 5 bases from J, the junction contained 9 bases not matched to a gene. CDR3 residues: CARSRTSGEGRETQYF. CDR3 DNA sequence: TGTGCCAGAAGCCGGACTAGCGGGGAGGGGAGGGAGACCCAGTACTTC.

This rearrangement joins TRBV6-1 to TRBJ2-3; D is unclear. CDR1 and CDR2 (germline): MNHNS, SASEGT. The CDR3 loop spans 13 amino acids. The V end was cut by 4 bases, the J end by 4 bases, with 9 bases between. The CDR3 here is CASSAVYSDTQYF. In nucleotides, the CDR3 is TGTGCCAGCAGTGCGGTCTATTCAGATACGCAGTATTTT.

This clone was recorded a few times. The rearrangement uses TRBV11-2 and TRBJ2-1, with D perhaps TRBD1 (5 bases). V was cut by 7 bases and J by 8 bases, with 9 bases left in between. Germline CDR1 is SGHAT and CDR2 is FQNNGV. The CDR3 runs 11 residues. The CDR3 sequence is CASTRRDEQFF. The CDR3 DNA follows: TGTGCCAGCACCCGCAGGGATGAGCAGTTCTTC.

The chain links TRBV5-1 to TRBJ2-1; D may be TRBD1 (7 bases). Trimming removed 4 bases from V and 7 bases from J, with 15 bases in between. The germline CDR1 and CDR2 sequences are SGHRS and YFSETQ. The CDR3 contains 14 residues. The CDR3: CASSIGDSGNEQFF. The CDR3 bases are TGCGCCAGCAGCATAGGGGACAGCGGGAATGAGCAGTTCTTC.

The chain uses TRBV9 and TRBJ1-2, with D tentatively TRBD1 (6 bases). V dropped 6 bases and J dropped 6 bases, with 15 bases sitting between them. Germline V lookup: CDR1 SGDLS, CDR2 YYNGEE. The CDR3 covers 13 residues. CDR3: CASNPQGSNGYTF. The CDR3 DNA sequence: TGTGCCAGCAATCCCCAGGGGTCTAATGGCTACACCTTC. The full variable domain, in which reference TRBV9 and TRBJ1-2 provide the parts outside the CDR3, is DSGVTQTPKHLITATGQRVTLRCSPRSGDLSVYWYQQSLDQGLQFLIQYYNGEERAKGNILERFSAQQFPDLHSELNLSSLELGDSALYFCASNPQGSNGYTFGSGTRLTVV.

The count of this clone is one. The chain is built from TRBV2 and TRBJ2-7; 9 bases map to TRBD1. Looked up from germline, CDR1 is SNHLY and CDR2 is FYNNEI. Losses at the gene ends were 4 bases for V and 7 bases for J; bases not matched to a gene: 8. The CDR3 has 14 residues. CDR3 sequence (DNA): TGTGCCAGCAGTGTCCAGACGGGACAGGGTGAGCAGTACTTC. Encoded protein: CASSVQTGQGEQYF. Full variable domain (missing parts from reference TRBV2 and TRBJ2-7): EPEVTQTPSHQVTQMGQEVILRCVPISNHLYFYWYRQILGQKVEFLVSFYNNEISEKSEIFDDQFSVERPDGSNFTLKIRSTKLEDSAMYFCASSVQTGQGEQYFGPGTRLTVT.

This chain links TRBV2 with TRBJ2-3; possible D gene TRBD2, 5 bases. The germline V gene encodes CDR1 SNHLY and CDR2 FYNNEI. Trimming pared 8 bases from V and 4 bases from J, leaving 19 bases between. The CDR3 is made up of 15 amino acids. The CDR3 loop is CASHLGEQWADTQYF. For the CDR3, the DNA is TGTGCCAGCCACCTTGGGGAGCAGTGGGCAGATACGCAGTATTTT.

The V gene is TRBV9, the J gene TRBJ2-7; the match to TRBD2 covers 9 bases. The CDR3 totals 16 residues. In germline, CDR1 is SGDLS, CDR2 YYNGEE. Trimming cost V 0 bases and J 2 bases; bases outside gene matches: 6. The CDR3 DNA sequence: TGTGCCAGCAGCGTAGAAGCGGTAGCGGGGGCCTACGAGCAGTACTTC. It is translated as CASSVEAVAGAYEQYF.

This chain joins TRBV10-3 and TRBJ2-3, with a possible D match to TRBD2 (6 bases). Deletions cut 6 bases from V and 2 bases from J, with 9 bases between. This CDR3 contains 13 residues. Germline V gene lookup returns CDR1 ENHRY and CDR2 SYGVKD. CDR3 protein: CAIRSGSTDTQYF. In nucleotides, the CDR3 is TGTGCCATCAGGAGCGGGTCCACAGATACGCAGTATTTT.

The chain links TRBV6-1 to TRBJ2-7; 8 nucleotides line up with TRBD1. Germline V gives CDR1 MNHNS, CDR2 SASEGT. The CDR3 totals 12 residues. Unmatched junction bases numbered 9, after V lost 11 bases and J lost 6 bases. The CDR3, as DNA: TGTGCCGGGCGAATTGGACAGGGCGAGCAGTACTTC. This encodes CAGRIGQGEQYF.